Presented here are 29 T cell receptor beta chains from one specimen sequenced in a study of shared clonotypes between healthy human individuals. Profiled with immunoSEQ multiplex PCR; TCRdb holds only in-frame clones, not every one. The sample consists of a few hundred thousand clones, roughly 78% of them appearing once. What was sequenced was PBMCs. The receptor source for this set is a woman aged 40 to 49 in good health. Some clones in this sample may be carry-over from other donors' samples.

In the case of this clone: The junction departs from germline at one end; a sequencing error may be responsible. The CDR3 sequence: CASSGQFQWNSEAFF. The CDR3 nucleotides read TGTGCCAGCAGTGGACAATTTCAGTGGAACTCTGAAGCTTTCTTT. The gene calls are TRBV2 and TRBJ1-1; D is ambiguous. This CDR3 is built from 15 residues. Germline lookup yields CDR1 SNHLY and CDR2 FYNNEI.

Comment on this clone: This is likely an artifact of a read error, given a far larger clone one base away. The sample contains more than one DNA sequence encoding this CDR3. The V call is TRBV30, the J call TRBJ2-2; maybe TRBD2 (6 bases). This CDR3 is built from 16 residues. Looked up from germline, CDR1 is GTSNPN and CDR2 is SVGIG (reference sequence). V was cut by 2 bases and J by 5 bases, with 18 bases left in between. The CDR3 loop reads CAWSSGLAGLTGELFF. Written as DNA, the CDR3 is TGTGCCTGGAGTAGCGGACTGGCGGGGCTAACCGGGGAGCTGTTTTTT.

The V call is TRBV30, the J call TRBJ2-3; TRBD1 aligns across 7 bases. This CDR3 has 14 amino acids. The V segment lost 2 bases and the J segment 3 bases; nucleotides outside the gene matches: 5. Per germline, CDR1 GTSNPN and CDR2 SVGIG (reference sequence). The DNA for the CDR3 is TGTGCCTGGAGTAAGGGACAGCCGACAGATACGCAGTATTTT. Translating gives CAWSKGQPTDTQYF.

Sample share makes this clone medium-sized (0.01 to 0.1%). The J gene is TRBJ2-7, the V gene TRBV6-1; perhaps TRBD1 as D (5 bases). CDR1 and CDR2 (germline): MNHNS, SASEGT. The CDR3 covers 14 residues. Trimming left V 3 bases short and J 6 bases short, with 15 bases between. CDR3 sequence: CASSDKGSPSEQYF. CDR3 sequence (DNA): TGTGCCAGCAGTGACAAGGGGTCCCCCTCCGAGCAGTACTTC.

The V gene is TRBV29-1, the J gene TRBJ1-2, with a tentative D call TRBD1 (5 bases). V lost 0 bases, J lost 4 bases, and 15 bases lay in between. Germline V CDR1 and CDR2: SQVTM, ANQGSEA. The CDR3 contains 15 residues. The CDR3 reads CSVEDWVREAYGYTF. The CDR3 nucleotides read TGCAGCGTTGAAGATTGGGTCAGGGAGGCCTATGGCTACACCTTC.

In DNA form, the CDR3 reads TGTGCCAGCAGTTACGAGGGGGCGCGGGCCACTGAAGCTTTCTTT. As protein: CASSYEGARATEAFF. V and J are TRBV6-5 and TRBJ1-1, with 7 positions matching TRBD1. This CDR3 contains 15 residues. The V segment lost 2 bases and the J segment 4 bases; nucleotides outside the gene matches: 7. Germline lookup yields CDR1 MNHEY and CDR2 SVGAGI.

The chain recombines TRBV6-1 with TRBJ2-5; the D gene is possibly TRBD2 (5 bases). Germline CDR1 MNHNS, CDR2 SASEGT. Trimming stripped 3 bases from V and 4 bases from J, with 15 bases between. This CDR3 region has 15 residues. The CDR3 loop reads CASSDPRLSGETQYF. The CDR3 coding sequence is TGTGCCAGCAGTGACCCCCGACTATCAGGAGAGACCCAGTACTTC.

In this sample, this clone turned up once. The V call is TRBV28, the J call TRBJ1-4; perhaps TRBD1 as D (5 bases). This CDR3 comprises 12 residues. Germline loops: CDR1 MDHEN, CDR2 SYDVKM. Trimming shortened V by 11 bases and J by 4 bases, and 11 bases separated the two germline ends. The CDR3 spells CAVGANNEKLFF. The CDR3 DNA sequence: TGTGCCGTCGGGGCTAATAATGAAAAACTGTTTTTT.

V usage is TRBV28 and J usage is TRBJ1-1; perhaps TRBD1 as D (6 bases). The CDR3 is 14 residues long. Per the germline V gene, CDR1 is MDHEN and CDR2 is SYDVKM. Trimming removed 5 bases at V and 0 bases at J, with 10 bases between. CDR3 coding DNA: TGTGCCAGCAGTGGGGGGGCCCTGAACACTGAAGCTTTCTTT. As protein: CASSGGALNTEAFF. Filled out from reference TRBV28 and TRBJ1-1, the complete variable domain reads DVKVTQSSRYLVKRTGEKVFLECVQDMDHENMFWYRQDPGLGLRLIYFSYDVKMKEKGDIPEGYSVSREKKERFSLILESASTNQTSMYLCASSGGALNTEAFFGQGTRLTVV.

This clone was counted a few times. The chain couples TRBV11-2 to TRBJ2-5, with D perhaps matching TRBD2 (6 bases). Germline V gene data show CDR1 as SGHAT and CDR2 as FQNNGV. Trimming took 5 bases from V and 5 from J, leaving 12 bases between them. CDR3 length: 13 residues. DNA for the CDR3: TGTGCCAGCAGCACAGGAGGGGAGGAGACCCAGTACTTC. Amino acids: CASSTGGEETQYF.

V is TRBV5-4 and J is TRBJ2-5; 8 bases match TRBD1. With the DNA end fitting TRBJ2-7 better, the J assignment may be wrong. CDR3 length equals 15 residues. CDR1 is SGHNT and CDR2 is YYREEE in the germline V gene (reference sequence). The CDR3 sequence: CASSSRTGSSYEQYF. DNA of the CDR3: TGTGCCAGCAGCTCCCGGACAGGGAGCTCCTACGAGCAGTACTTC.

CDR3 bases: TGTGCCAGCAGCGTAGAGTTTGAGGGGGGCTACACCTTC. Translated: CASSVEFEGGYTF. The rearrangement joins TRBV9 to TRBJ1-2; a weak D match, TRBD1 (5 bases). The CDR3 has 13 residues. Per germline, CDR1 SGDLS and CDR2 YYNGEE. V lost 0 bases, J lost 8 bases, and 11 bases lay in between.

The V gene is TRBV4-2, the J gene TRBJ1-5; D unresolved. Germline V gene sequence: CDR1 LGHNA, CDR2 YNFKEQ. V was trimmed by 4 bases and J by 0 bases, leaving 10 bases between them. CDR3 length equals 15 residues. CDR3 bases: TGTGCCAGCAGCCTCAGGATGGATAGCAATCAGCCCCAGCATTTT. Its protein is CASSLRMDSNQPQHF.

This clone has only a few counts. The rearrangement joins TRBV5-1 to TRBJ1-1; tentative D call: TRBD1 (5 bases). The V gene lost 0 bases and the J gene lost 1 base, with 13 bases spanning the gap. Germline CDR1 and CDR2: SGHRS and YFSETQ. The CDR3 totals 16 residues. CDR3: CASSLALDTWNTEAFF. In DNA, the CDR3 is TGCGCCAGCAGCTTGGCGCTGGACACCTGGAACACTGAAGCTTTCTTT.

This clone was seen only a few times. This rearrangement joins TRBV5-4 to TRBJ2-7; TRBD1 matches at 7 bases. Germline V gene sequence: CDR1 SGHNT, CDR2 YYREEE (reference sequence). V shed 4 bases, J shed 0 bases, and the junction held 1 base outside the gene matches. This CDR3 is built from 13 residues. The CDR3 loop is CASSRQGSYEQYF. In DNA form, the CDR3 reads TGTGCCAGCAGCAGACAGGGCTCCTACGAGCAGTACTTC.

The chain employs TRBV5-5 and TRBJ2-6, with 8 nucleotides matching TRBD1. The CDR3 loop spans 18 amino acids. J was trimmed by 0 bases and V by 5 bases; bases with no gene match: 10. From germline, CDR1 is SGHKS and CDR2 YYEKEE (reference sequence). This CDR3 reads CASSFRDRSPSGANVLTF. The CDR3 nucleotides are TGTGCCAGCAGTTTCCGGGACAGGAGCCCCTCTGGGGCCAACGTCCTGACTTTC.

The CDR3 DNA reads as TGCGCCAGCAGCCAAGGCGGGAGGTTTCAGCCCCAGCATTTT. Amino acid sequence: CASSQGGRFQPQHF. This sequence joins TRBV4-1 and TRBJ1-5; D uncertain. The ends were cut back, 1 base at V and 6 bases at J, with 10 bases in the middle. The CDR3 totals 14 residues. Germline values: CDR1 MGHRA, CDR2 YSYEKL.

Concerning this clone: A much larger clone differs from this one at a single base, so this may be a read error. Other DNA sequences in the same sample also yield this CDR3. CDR3 residues: CSVEDRLNTEAFF. CDR3 bases: TGCAGCGTTGAAGATAGACTGAACACTGAAGCTTTCTTT. This chain joins TRBV29-1 and TRBJ1-1, with unresolved D. CDR1 SQVTM and CDR2 ANQGSEA come from the germline V gene. Deletions cut 0 bases from V and 0 bases from J, with 5 bases between. This CDR3 contains 13 residues.

The rearrangement uses TRBV7-9 and TRBJ2-7; 7 bases align to TRBD2. The germline gives CDR1 SEHNR, CDR2 FQNEAQ (reference sequence). The CDR3 runs 15 residues. With 0 bases clipped from V and 1 base from J, the junction kept 3 bases outside the gene matches. CDR3 sequence (DNA): TGTGCCAGCAGCTTAGCCGCGGGACTATCCTACGAGCAGTACTTC. Residues: CASSLAAGLSYEQYF.

The chain employs TRBV11-3 and TRBJ1-5, with 8 bases matching TRBD1. Germline trimming cut 5 bases from V and 4 bases from J; bases unmatched to any gene: 4. From germline, CDR1 is SGHNT and CDR2 YENEEA. The CDR3 sequence is 14 residues long. CDR3 bases: TGTGCCAGCAGCGGGGACAGGACAAATCAGCCCCAGCATTTT. Translated, it gives CASSGDRTNQPQHF. Combining the CDR3 with reference TRBV11-3 and TRBJ1-5 gives the whole variable domain EAGVVQSPRYKIIEKKQPVAFWCNPISGHNTLYWYLQNLGQGPELLIRYENEEAVDDSQLPKDRFSAERLKGVDSTLKIQPAELGDSAVYLCASSGDRTNQPQHFGDGTRLSIL.

This clone showed up just once. The chain joins TRBV30 to TRBJ1-2; 7 nucleotides match TRBD1. The CDR3 totals 12 residues. Trimming at V came to 3 bases and at J to 7 bases, leaving 5 bases not matched to a gene. Germline CDR1 is GTSNPN and CDR2 is SVGIG (reference sequence). The CDR3 DNA sequence: TGTGCCTGGAGCAAGGGGGCTGTTGGCTACACCTTC. Translating it yields CAWSKGAVGYTF.

The chain combines TRBV5-4 with TRBJ1-1, with 7 positions matching TRBD1. V trimming: 4 bases; J trimming: 5 bases; junction bases outside the gene matches: 14. This CDR3 comprises 16 residues. Looked up from germline, CDR1 is SGHNT and CDR2 is YYREEE (reference sequence). The CDR3 here is CASSTGQYGRGTEAFF. In nucleotides, the CDR3 is TGTGCCAGCAGCACGGGACAGTACGGGAGAGGGACTGAAGCTTTCTTT. Variable domain in full (rest from reference TRBV5-4 and TRBJ1-1): ETGVTQSPTHLIKTRGQQVTLRCSSQSGHNTVSWYQQALGQGPQFIFQYYREEENGRGNFPPRFSGLQFPNYSSELNVNALELDDSALYLCASSTGQYGRGTEAFFGQGTRLTVV.

The rearrangement joins TRBV7-2 to TRBJ1-1; D gene unclear. This CDR3 has 14 amino acids. Germline-derived CDR1 and CDR2 are SGHTA and FQGNSA. The V and J ends lost 1 base and 1 base respectively, with 7 bases between them. The CDR3 region is CASSLVSENTEAFF. CDR3 DNA sequence: TGTGCCAGCAGCTTAGTTTCGGAGAACACTGAAGCTTTCTTT.

V usage is TRBV10-2 and J usage is TRBJ2-1; no definite D call. The CDR3 runs 16 residues. CDR1 is WSHSY, CDR2 SAAADI, per germline. Trimming shortened V by 1 base and J by 2 bases, and 12 bases separated the two germline ends. This chain's CDR3 is CASSELLWEPYNEQFF. In DNA form, the CDR3 reads TGCGCCAGCAGTGAGTTACTATGGGAACCCTACAATGAGCAGTTCTTC.

In its sample, this clone was seen once. J is TRBJ1-4 and V is TRBV28, with D perhaps TRBD1 (6 bases). Germline CDR1 reads MDHEN; CDR2 reads SYDVKM. The V and J ends lost 3 bases and 5 bases respectively, with 10 bases between them. CDR3 length equals 14 residues. The CDR3 DNA sequence: TGTGCCAGCAGTTTCAGGGGACCGAATGAAAAACTGTTTTTT. As protein: CASSFRGPNEKLFF.

The chain uses TRBV28 and TRBJ2-2, with 11 bases identical to TRBD2. The germline gives CDR1 MDHEN, CDR2 SYDVKM. V lost 7 bases, J lost 4 bases, and 5 bases stayed unmatched. This CDR3 is built from 15 residues. The CDR3 coding sequence is TGTGCCAGCACAAACGGACTAGCGGGCACCGGGGAGCTGTTTTTT. Translated: CASTNGLAGTGELFF. Filled out from reference TRBV28 and TRBJ2-2, the complete variable domain reads DVKVTQSSRYLVKRTGEKVFLECVQDMDHENMFWYRQDPGLGLRLIYFSYDVKMKEKGDIPEGYSVSREKKERFSLILESASTNQTSMYLCASTNGLAGTGELFFGEGSRLTVL.

Here the CDR3 DNA reads TGTGCCAGCAGCCGAACGGGACTAGCGGGATCTGAGCAGTTCTTC. Translated, it gives CASSRTGLAGSEQFF. The rearrangement links TRBV7-2 to TRBJ2-1, with TRBD2 matching 13 bases. V was pared by 5 bases and J by 9 bases, with 7 bases of the junction left unmatched. CDR3 length equals 15 residues. Germline-derived CDR1 and CDR2 are SGHTA and FQGNSA.

The J gene is TRBJ2-5, the V gene TRBV15, with 7 bases that match TRBD1. Trimming took 1 base from V and 2 from J; bases not matched to a gene: 4. The CDR3 runs 15 residues. Germline lookup yields CDR1 LNHNV and CDR2 YYDKDF (reference sequence). DNA for the CDR3: TGTGCCACCAGCAGAGGGGGGACAGCTCAAGAGACCCAGTACTTC. Amino acids: CATSRGGTAQETQYF.

This clone was observed a handful of times. This rearrangement joins TRBV2 to TRBJ1-1; a possible D gene is TRBD1 (5 bases). Germline loops: CDR1 SNHLY, CDR2 FYNNEI. The CDR3 is 12 amino acids. V lost 6 bases, J lost 3 bases, and 8 bases lay in between. The CDR3, as DNA: TGTGCCAGCAGGGACACCTACACTGAAGCTTTCTTT. Amino acids: CASRDTYTEAFF.